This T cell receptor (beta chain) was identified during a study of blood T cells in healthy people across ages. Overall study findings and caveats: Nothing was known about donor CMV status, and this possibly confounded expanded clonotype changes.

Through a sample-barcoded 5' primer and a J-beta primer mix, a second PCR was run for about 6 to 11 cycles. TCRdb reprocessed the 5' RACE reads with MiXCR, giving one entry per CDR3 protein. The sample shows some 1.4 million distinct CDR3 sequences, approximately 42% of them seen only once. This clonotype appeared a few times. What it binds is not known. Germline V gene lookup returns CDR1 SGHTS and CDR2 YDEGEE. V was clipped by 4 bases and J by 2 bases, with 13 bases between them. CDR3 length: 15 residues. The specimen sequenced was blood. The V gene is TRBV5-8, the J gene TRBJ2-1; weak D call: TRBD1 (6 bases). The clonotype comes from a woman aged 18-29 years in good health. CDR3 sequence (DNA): TGTGCCAGCAGCCACCGGGACAAAGCCTACAATGAGCAGTTCTTC. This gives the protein CASSHRDKAYNEQFF.